These 6 T cell receptor beta chains originate from one sample sequenced in a study of a mutant IDH1 vaccine in newly diagnosed glioma. Profiled with immunoSEQ multiplex PCR; TCRdb holds only in-frame clones, not every one. The sample has 50,000 to 65,000 clones; over 70% are singletons. Time point in this sample: week 5, during vaccination. With topical imiquimod, each dose of the vaccine consisted of 300 ug of mutant IDH1 20-mer peptide. The antigens for these receptors are not known. The sample consisted of PBMCs, taken from a glioma patient whose treatment included an IDH1 peptide vaccine. These receptors were obtained from a man under 40 with glioma.

This chain connects TRBV6-1 to TRBJ1-1, with D tentatively TRBD1 (5 bases). The CDR3 covers 12 residues. V lost 4 bases to trimming and J lost 7 bases, with 10 bases between them. Germline V gives CDR1 MNHNS, CDR2 SASEGT. In DNA form, the CDR3 reads TGTGCCAGCAGTGTTCCAGGGATTGAAGCTTTCTTT. Protein: CASSVPGIEAFF.

V usage is TRBV4-2 and J usage is TRBJ1-5; D perhaps matches TRBD1 (6 bases). CDR3 size: 16 residues. The V and J ends lost 1 base and 2 bases respectively, with 12 bases between them. The germline CDR1 and CDR2 sequences are LGHNA and YNFKEQ. The CDR3 protein is CASSQAVQGGNQPQHF. CDR3 DNA: TGTGCCAGCAGCCAAGCGGTACAGGGTGGCAATCAGCCCCAGCATTTT.

This clone was counted between two and nine times. The V gene is TRBV19, the J gene TRBJ1-5; D perhaps matches TRBD1 (5 bases). Germline V gene lookup returns CDR1 LNHDA and CDR2 SQIVND (reference sequence). Between the trimmed V and J ends, which lost 6 bases and 7 bases, there was a span of 19 bases. This CDR3 has 15 residues. CDR3 loop: CASSSGLKGGQPQHF. The CDR3 DNA is TGTGCCAGTAGCTCGGGACTAAAGGGCGGGCAGCCCCAGCATTTT.

About this clone: This specimen includes other DNA sequences encoding the same CDR3. The chain recombines TRBV6-4 with TRBJ2-3; TRBD2 matches 9 bases. The J segment lost 3 bases and the V segment lost 0 bases, leaving 1 base of the junction unmatched. The CDR3 loop spans 15 amino acids. The germline gives CDR1 MRHNA, CDR2 SNTAGT. The CDR3 bases are TGTGCCAGCAGTGACTCTAGCGGGGGTACAGATACGCAGTATTTT. Its translation: CASSDSSGGTDTQYF.

About this clone: Different DNA sequences within this sample yield the same CDR3. The J gene is TRBJ1-5, the V gene TRBV2, with D tentatively TRBD1 (5 bases). Trimming removed 1 base at V and 5 bases at J, with 15 bases between. Germline CDR1 reads SNHLY; CDR2 reads FYNNEI. The CDR3 is made up of 16 amino acids. CDR3 sequence (DNA): TGTGCCAGCAGTGAAGGATTCTCGACAGATGATCAGCCCCAGCATTTT. Its translation: CASSEGFSTDDQPQHF.

V usage is TRBV7-9 and J usage is TRBJ2-5; 10 nucleotides agree with TRBD1. Germline trimming cut 2 bases from V and 0 bases from J; bases unmatched to any gene: 12. Germline V gene lookup returns CDR1 SEHNR and CDR2 FQNEAQ (reference sequence). The CDR3 contains 19 residues. The CDR3 bases are TGTGCCAGCAGCTTAAGGTCTGTGCGGGACAGGGGTTACCAAGAGACCCAGTACTTC. It specifies CASSLRSVRDRGYQETQYF.